This TCR beta chain is from a study of T cells in Graves' hyperthyroidism and ophthalmopathy. When ophthalmopathy did not progress within 18 months, Graves' hyperthyroidism was considered stable. Uncontrolled infection, other autoimmune disease, pregnancy or lactation disqualified patients from enrolment. Used for diagnoses were clinical symptoms, serum thyroxine and TRAb, thyroid ultrasound and orbital computed tomography. This clonotype was seen only a few times. What it binds is unknown. General observations from the study: The model predicted ophthalmopathy a median around 6 months before onset.

Authors of the study amplified TCR beta CDR3 regions from RNA transcripts. HTBI primers were employed in a first-round RT-PCR of the TCR CDR3. Using its own MiXCR run on the multiplex PCR reads, TCRdb lists one record per CDR3 protein. The table has 550,000 to 800,000 distinct CDR3 sequences, about 18% seen once. The CDR3 is made up of 18 amino acids. Germline V CDR1 and CDR2: SGHDN, FVKESK. The junction had 15 bases not matched to a gene; V was cut back by 1 base and J by 7 bases. Sequencing was carried out using blood. The origin of this receptor is a man in his fifties or sixties with Graves' hyperthyroidism. The chain carries TRBV14 and TRBJ2-3; 9 bases are shared with TRBD2. The CDR3 DNA follows: TGTGCCAGCAGCCAAGGCCCGGCGACTAGCGGTCGCAGGAATACGCAGTATTTT. Translating it yields CASSQGPATSGRRNTQYF.